This TCR beta chain originates from a study of blood T cell repertoires in COVID-19. Study-wide background: The origin of the acute and convalescent COVID-19 samples was the United States, Italy and Spain. Sources were T cells, B-cell-depleted T cells, or PBMCs; the material itself was cDNA or gDNA.

CDR1 and CDR2 (germline): MDHEN, SYDVKM. The CDR3 runs 13 residues. Trimming cost V 10 bases and J 0 bases, with 12 bases left between them. Under the authors' procedure: Amplification with reference gene primers provided the estimates of nucleated cell counts. Sequenced by immunoSEQ multiplex PCR; TCRdb stores in-frame clones only, minus some. The V and J calls and the clone size are those of that table, but D and trimming were determined from the DNA. The sample records tens of thousands of clones, 60% to 85% being singletons. The sequenced material came from peripheral blood. The receptor was isolated from a man aged 55 to 69 with acute or convalescent COVID-19. This chain links TRBV28 with TRBJ1-2, with a weak D call TRBD1 (6 bases). The chain's CDR3 is CATSQGANYGYTF. CDR3 nucleotides: TGTGCCACCTCACAGGGTGCTAACTATGGCTACACCTTC.